The rows below give T cell receptor beta chains drawn from one sample of a study of PD-1 blockade in classical Hodgkin lymphoma. Data came from immunoSEQ multiplex PCR; TCRdb stores just in-frame clones and leaves some out. The sample records roughly 140,000 clones, around four fifths being singletons. This specimen was peripheral blood mononuclear cells (PBMCs), taken before the second cycle of nivolumab. The receptors come from a human donor with classical Hodgkin lymphoma. CDR3s include the opening cysteine and the closing phenylalanine or tryptophan. The order of the fields is J gene, V gene, D gene, clone size, CDR3 protein, CDR3 DNA. The D gene is left open where the match is weak. Part of the rows lack a size; the others show once, few, many or a class for expanded clones.

j_call: TRBJ1-3
v_call: TRBV7-2
d_call: NA
clone_size: NA
cdr3_aa: CASSPTLAGANTIYF
cdr3_nt: TGTGCCAGCAGCCCCACATTGGCAGGGGCCAACACCATATATTTT

j_call: TRBJ2-1
v_call: TRBV19
d_call: NA
clone_size: NA
cdr3_aa: CASSGRNEQFF
cdr3_nt: TGTGCCAGTAGCGGCCGAAATGAGCAGTTCTTC

j_call: TRBJ1-1
v_call: TRBV7-9
d_call: TRBD1
clone_size: NA
cdr3_aa: CASSLTQDRGRLRAFF
cdr3_nt: TGTGCCAGCAGCTTAACCCAGGACAGGGGGCGATTAAGAGCTTTCTTT

j_call: TRBJ1-2
v_call: TRBV7-8
d_call: TRBD1
clone_size: few
cdr3_aa: CASSPGTGGVYGYTF
cdr3_nt: TGTGCCAGCAGCCCCGGGACAGGGGGTGTCTATGGCTACACCTTC

j_call: TRBJ2-1
v_call: TRBV7-7
d_call: NA
clone_size: NA
cdr3_aa: CASSFAFSHEQFF
cdr3_nt: TGTGCTAGCAGCTTTGCTTTCTCCCATGAGCAGTTCTTC

j_call: TRBJ2-2
v_call: TRBV18
d_call: NA
clone_size: NA
cdr3_aa: CASSPTDTGKLFF
cdr3_nt: TGTGCCAGCTCACCGACGGACACCGGGAAGCTGTTTTTT

j_call: TRBJ2-2
v_call: TRBV19
d_call: TRBD2
clone_size: NA
cdr3_aa: CATRLAGGPNTGELFF
cdr3_nt: TGTGCCACTAGACTAGCGGGAGGGCCGAACACCGGGGAGCTGTTTTTT

j_call: TRBJ2-7
v_call: TRBV4-2
d_call: TRBD1
clone_size: few
cdr3_aa: CASSQIRQGSYEQYF
cdr3_nt: TGTGCCAGCAGCCAAATACGACAGGGGAGCTACGAGCAGTACTTC

j_call: TRBJ1-1
v_call: TRBV29-1
d_call: TRBD1
clone_size: once
cdr3_aa: CSVEDRQGITEAFF
cdr3_nt: TGCAGCGTTGAAGACCGACAGGGTATCACTGAAGCTTTCTTT

j_call: TRBJ2-5
v_call: TRBV9
d_call: NA
clone_size: NA
cdr3_aa: CASSVALGRGQETQYF
cdr3_nt: TGTGCCAGCAGCGTAGCTTTAGGGAGGGGGCAAGAGACCCAGTACTTC

j_call: TRBJ1-2
v_call: TRBV2
d_call: NA
clone_size: NA
cdr3_aa: CASSAASYGYTF
cdr3_nt: TGTGCCAGCAGTGCGGCTTCCTATGGCTACACCTTC

j_call: TRBJ2-7
v_call: TRBV7-9
d_call: NA
clone_size: NA
cdr3_aa: CASSQLGAARYEQYF
cdr3_nt: TGTGCCAGCAGCCAGCTAGGGGCCGCCCGCTACGAGCAGTACTTC

j_call: TRBJ1-1
v_call: TRBV5-8
d_call: NA
clone_size: once
cdr3_aa: CASSLYREMNTEAFF
cdr3_nt: TGTGCCAGCAGCTTATACAGGGAAATGAACACTGAAGCTTTCTTT

j_call: TRBJ2-3
v_call: TRBV5-1
d_call: NA
clone_size: NA
cdr3_aa: CASSKNLGGTDTQYF
cdr3_nt: TGCGCCAGCAGCAAGAATCTTGGAGGCACAGATACGCAGTATTTT

j_call: TRBJ1-2
v_call: TRBV27
d_call: TRBD1
clone_size: few
cdr3_aa: CASRTGDYGYTF
cdr3_nt: TGTGCCAGCAGGACAGGGGACTATGGCTACACCTTC

j_call: TRBJ2-3
v_call: TRBV7-3
d_call: TRBD2
clone_size: few
cdr3_aa: CASSSQGLAGRTDTQYF
cdr3_nt: TGTGCCAGCAGCTCCCAGGGACTAGCGGGACGCACAGATACGCAGTATTTT

j_call: TRBJ2-2
v_call: TRBV6-6
d_call: NA
clone_size: few
cdr3_aa: CASSPRTATGELFF
cdr3_nt: TGTGCCAGCAGCCCCAGGACCGCCACCGGGGAGCTGTTTTTT

j_call: TRBJ2-7
v_call: TRBV28
d_call: TRBD2
clone_size: few
cdr3_aa: CASSFLLGGYSYEQYF
cdr3_nt: TGTGCCAGCAGTTTCTTGTTGGGAGGGTATTCCTACGAGCAGTACTTC

j_call: TRBJ1-1
v_call: TRBV6-5
d_call: TRBD1
clone_size: NA
cdr3_aa: CASIDRANTEAFF
cdr3_nt: TGTGCCAGCATAGACAGGGCAAACACTGAAGCTTTCTTT

j_call: TRBJ1-4
v_call: TRBV7-9
d_call: TRBD1
clone_size: many
cdr3_aa: CASSHPRTGATIEKLFF
cdr3_nt: TGTGCCAGCAGCCACCCCCGGACAGGGGCAACAATTGAAAAACTGTTTTTT

j_call: TRBJ1-5
v_call: TRBV6-6
d_call: NA
clone_size: NA
cdr3_aa: CASLSRGSYSNQPQHF
cdr3_nt: TGTGCCAGCCTATCACGGGGGAGTTATAGCAATCAGCCCCAGCATTTT

j_call: TRBJ2-7
v_call: TRBV19
d_call: TRBD1
clone_size: NA
cdr3_aa: CASSKRGDRGLEGYEQYF
cdr3_nt: TGTGCCAGTAGCAAACGAGGGGACAGGGGTCTAGAAGGCTACGAGCAGTACTTC

j_call: TRBJ2-5
v_call: TRBV6-5
d_call: TRBD2
clone_size: NA
cdr3_aa: CASSYSGGSRETQYF
cdr3_nt: TGTGCCAGCAGTTACTCGGGCGGGAGCCGAGAGACCCAGTACTTC

j_call: TRBJ1-1
v_call: TRBV7-7
d_call: NA
clone_size: NA
cdr3_aa: CASSALTGLPGTEAFF
cdr3_nt: TGTGCTAGCAGCGCATTGACAGGCCTGCCGGGCACTGAAGCTTTCTTT

j_call: TRBJ2-5
v_call: TRBV10-3
d_call: NA
clone_size: few
cdr3_aa: CAISGGGHETQYF
cdr3_nt: TGTGCCATCAGTGGGGGTGGGCACGAGACCCAGTACTTC

j_call: TRBJ2-2
v_call: TRBV6-4
d_call: TRBD2
clone_size: NA
cdr3_aa: CASSERGALTGELFF
cdr3_nt: TGTGCCAGCAGTGAGCGGGGGGCCTTAACCGGGGAGCTGTTTTTT

j_call: TRBJ2-2
v_call: TRBV9
d_call: TRBD2
clone_size: once
cdr3_aa: CASSPGLADTGELFF
cdr3_nt: TGTGCCAGCAGCCCGGGACTAGCGGACACCGGGGAGCTGTTTTTT

j_call: TRBJ1-6
v_call: TRBV6-5
d_call: NA
clone_size: NA
cdr3_aa: CASSYSMAGGSPLHF
cdr3_nt: TGTGCCAGCAGTTACTCGATGGCCGGGGGTTCACCCCTCCACTTT

j_call: TRBJ2-7
v_call: TRBV6-6
d_call: TRBD1
clone_size: NA
cdr3_aa: CASSTRQGMAYEQYF
cdr3_nt: TGTGCCAGCAGTACACGACAGGGGATGGCCTACGAGCAGTACTTC

j_call: TRBJ2-3
v_call: TRBV11-2
d_call: NA
clone_size: NA
cdr3_aa: CASSLDGSTDTQYF
cdr3_nt: TGTGCCAGCAGCTTAGATGGCAGCACAGATACGCAGTATTTT

j_call: TRBJ2-3
v_call: TRBV4-3
d_call: NA
clone_size: NA
cdr3_aa: CASSPARGTSTDTQYF
cdr3_nt: TGCGCCAGCAGCCCCGCGCGAGGGACTAGCACAGATACGCAGTATTTT

j_call: TRBJ2-7
v_call: TRBV4-3
d_call: TRBD1
clone_size: NA
cdr3_aa: CASSRDRSYEQYF
cdr3_nt: TGCGCCAGCAGCCGGGACAGGTCCTACGAGCAGTACTTC

j_call: TRBJ1-1
v_call: TRBV19
d_call: TRBD1
clone_size: NA
cdr3_aa: CASRGTGRDTEAFF
cdr3_nt: TGTGCCAGTAGAGGGACAGGGCGGGACACTGAAGCTTTCTTT

j_call: TRBJ2-2
v_call: TRBV7-3
d_call: NA
clone_size: once
cdr3_aa: CASSLNLAGELFF
cdr3_nt: TGTGCCAGCAGCTTAAACCTAGCCGGGGAGCTGTTTTTT

j_call: TRBJ2-7
v_call: TRBV6-5
d_call: NA
clone_size: NA
cdr3_aa: CASTPGPSFRYEQYF
cdr3_nt: TGTGCCAGCACCCCGGGACCTTCTTTTCGGTACGAGCAGTACTTC

j_call: TRBJ2-2
v_call: TRBV5-5
d_call: NA
clone_size: NA
cdr3_aa: CASSFRGSNTGELFF
cdr3_nt: TGTGCCAGCAGCTTTAGGGGCTCGAACACCGGGGAGCTGTTTTTT

j_call: TRBJ1-5
v_call: TRBV10-1
d_call: TRBD1
clone_size: NA
cdr3_aa: CASRESRDRTNQPQHF
cdr3_nt: TGCGCCAGCAGGGAATCCCGGGACAGGACAAATCAGCCCCAGCATTTT

j_call: TRBJ2-7
v_call: TRBV7-9
d_call: NA
clone_size: few
cdr3_aa: CASSLRSVRDRLYEQYF
cdr3_nt: TGTGCCAGCAGCTTAAGATCCGTCCGAGACAGACTCTACGAGCAGTACTTC

j_call: TRBJ1-1
v_call: TRBV19
d_call: NA
clone_size: medium-sized
cdr3_aa: CASSIGGVNTEAFF
cdr3_nt: TGTGCCAGTAGTATAGGAGGAGTTAACACTGAAGCTTTCTTT

j_call: TRBJ1-1
v_call: TRBV6-5
d_call: TRBD1
clone_size: NA
cdr3_aa: CASSSTGGAEAFF
cdr3_nt: TGTGCCAGCAGTTCAACAGGGGGGGCTGAAGCTTTCTTT

j_call: TRBJ1-5
v_call: TRBV2
d_call: NA
clone_size: NA
cdr3_aa: CASSPRSTSNQPQHF
cdr3_nt: TGTGCCAGCAGCCCCCGGAGTACTAGCAATCAGCCCCAGCATTTT

j_call: TRBJ1-4
v_call: TRBV7-9
d_call: TRBD1
clone_size: NA
cdr3_aa: CASSPGTGGREKLFF
cdr3_nt: TGTGCCAGCAGCCCCGGGACAGGGGGTCGAGAAAAACTGTTTTTT

j_call: TRBJ1-3
v_call: TRBV21-1
d_call: NA
clone_size: once
cdr3_aa: CASSSLCRSGNTIYF
cdr3_nt: TGTGCCAGCAGCTCCCTTTGCCGCTCTGGAAACACCATATATTTT

j_call: TRBJ2-5
v_call: TRBV7-6
d_call: NA
clone_size: NA
cdr3_aa: CASSLVSGGETQYF
cdr3_nt: TGTGCCAGCAGCTTAGTTAGCGGCGGGGAGACCCAGTACTTC

j_call: TRBJ2-1
v_call: TRBV13
d_call: NA
clone_size: NA
cdr3_aa: CASSTLRLGVRFF
cdr3_nt: TGTGCCAGCAGCACCCTCCGATTGGGAGTTCGGTTCTTC

j_call: TRBJ2-5
v_call: TRBV18
d_call: NA
clone_size: NA
cdr3_aa: CASSLTAAQGLETQYF
cdr3_nt: TGTGCCAGCTCTCTCACCGCTGCACAGGGTTTGGAGACCCAGTACTTC

j_call: TRBJ1-2
v_call: TRBV12-5
d_call: NA
clone_size: NA
cdr3_aa: CASGLHTQGWGYTF
cdr3_nt: TGTGCTAGTGGTTTGCACACTCAGGGGTGGGGCTACACCTTC